Below, one TCR beta chain is given with its context. The antigen remains undetermined. This sample is drawn from a study of OX40 agonist ivuxolimab in advanced cancers. Study details: In this cohort, patients received ivuxolimab, an agonistic anti-OX40 (CD134) antibody.

General study findings and limits: CD8+ T cells showed, on average, more clonal expansion than CD4+ cells. Low levels of normalized T-cell clonal expansion also appeared in some nonresponders.

The V end was cut by 7 bases, the J end by 4 bases, with 19 bases between. CDR3 length: 15 amino acids. Germline V gives CDR1 MNHEY, CDR2 SVGAGI. Some clones are missing from TCRdb's copy, which holds only in-frame ones; the method was immunoSEQ multiplex PCR. This table has about 50,000 clones, about nine tenths appearing once. Sample: CD4+ or CD8+ T cells sorted from blood, taken in a trial of the OX40 agonist ivuxolimab. The chain recombines TRBV6-5 with TRBJ1-2; tentative D call: TRBD1 (6 bases). The clonotype comes from an adult with an advanced solid tumor such as melanoma, head and neck, liver or kidney cancer. The CDR3 loop is CASTSDPQGTYGYTF. The CDR3 coding sequence is TGTGCCAGCACCTCCGACCCCCAGGGGACCTATGGCTACACCTTC.